Sequencing of this T cell receptor (beta chain) was carried out in a study of OX40 agonist ivuxolimab in advanced cancers. Study-wide results and limits: Clonal expansion from baseline to week 6 occurred in both CD4+ and CD8+ T cells. Partial responders dosed at 0.1-3.0 mg/kg displayed clonal expansion ranking among the lowest.

Sequencing used immunoSEQ multiplex PCR; TCRdb keeps in-frame clones, though not all of them. Among 75,000 to 100,000 clones listed, over 75% were seen once. On this clone: Its antigen is not identified.

Prior autoimmune disease or systemic immunosuppression barred patients. Baseline, cycle 4 day 1, and cycle 7 day 1 were the blood sampling points. Germline V gene lookup returns CDR1 LNHDA and CDR2 SQIVND (reference sequence). Trimming removed 4 bases at V and 11 bases at J, with 12 bases between. This CDR3 spans 12 amino acids. The source of this sequence is an adult with an advanced solid tumor such as melanoma, head and neck, liver or kidney cancer. Sequencing used CD4+ or CD8+ T cells sorted from blood, obtained in a trial of the OX40 agonist ivuxolimab. V gene TRBV19 combines with J gene TRBJ1-5, with a tentative D call TRBD1 (5 bases). The CDR3: CASSTLGGSQHF. The CDR3 DNA is TGTGCCAGTAGTACATTGGGGGGGTCCCAGCATTTT.